The clone carrying this TCR beta chain was recorded many times. The read finishes 3 residues shy of the CDR3 end, and the germline J gene is used to complete it. Libraries were prepared by immunoSEQ multiplex PCR; TCRdb keeps only in-frame clonotypes and omits some of them. In total the sample includes roughly 60,000 clones, none of them seen once. This sample is drawn from a study of T cell clonality in common variable immunodeficiency. Trimming cost V 6 bases and J 0 bases, with 4 bases left between them. CDR1 and CDR2 from the germline V gene are PRHDT and FYEKMQ (reference sequence). The CDR3 consists of 12 residues.

The specimen sequenced was peripheral blood mononuclear cells. J is TRBJ2-3 and V is TRBV13, with D unclear. The sequence was obtained from a person aged 18 to 70 in good health. The CDR3 bases that were read are TGTGCCAGCAGTATCAGCACAGATACG. Translated: CASSISTDT. The full-length CDR3 reads as CASSISTDTQYF.